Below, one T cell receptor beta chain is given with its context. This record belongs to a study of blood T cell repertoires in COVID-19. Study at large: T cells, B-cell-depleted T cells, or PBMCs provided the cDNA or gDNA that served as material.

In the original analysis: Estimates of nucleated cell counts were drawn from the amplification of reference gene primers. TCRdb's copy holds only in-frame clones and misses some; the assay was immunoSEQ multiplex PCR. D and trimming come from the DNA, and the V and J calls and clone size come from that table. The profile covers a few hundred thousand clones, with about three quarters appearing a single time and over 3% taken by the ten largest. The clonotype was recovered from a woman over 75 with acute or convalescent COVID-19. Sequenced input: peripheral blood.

The CDR3 DNA reads TGTGCCAGCAGTCGCCCCGCCCTAGCCGGGACTAGCGCCTACGAGCAGTACTTC. Translation gives CASSRPALAGTSAYEQYF. The chain couples TRBV6-6 to TRBJ2-7, with 10 bases fitting TRBD2. The germline gives CDR1 MNHNY, CDR2 SVGAGI (reference sequence). The CDR3 consists of 18 residues. V lost 5 bases and J lost 2; bases outside the gene matches: 15.